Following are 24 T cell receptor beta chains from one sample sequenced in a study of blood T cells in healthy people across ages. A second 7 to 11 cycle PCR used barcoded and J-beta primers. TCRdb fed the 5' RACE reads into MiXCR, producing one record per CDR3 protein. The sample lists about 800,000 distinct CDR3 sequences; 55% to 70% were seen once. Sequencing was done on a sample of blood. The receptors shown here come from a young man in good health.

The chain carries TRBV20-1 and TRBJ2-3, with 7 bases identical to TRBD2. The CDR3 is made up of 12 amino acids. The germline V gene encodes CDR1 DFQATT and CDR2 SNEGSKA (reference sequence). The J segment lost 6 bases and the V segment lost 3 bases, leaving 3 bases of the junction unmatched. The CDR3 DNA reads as TGCAGTGCTAGGTGGCGGGGGGATACGCAGTATTTT. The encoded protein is CSARWRGDTQYF.

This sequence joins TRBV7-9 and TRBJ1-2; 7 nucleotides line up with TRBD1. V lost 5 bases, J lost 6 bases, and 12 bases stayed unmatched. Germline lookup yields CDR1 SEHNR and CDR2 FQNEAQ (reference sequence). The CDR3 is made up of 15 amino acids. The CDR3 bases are TGTGCCAGCAGCGAAACAGGGGCGAGGATAGATGGCTACACCTTC. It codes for CASSETGARIDGYTF. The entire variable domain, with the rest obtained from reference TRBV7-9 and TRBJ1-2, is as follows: DTGVSQNPRHKITKRGQNVTFRCDPISEHNRLYWYRQTLGQGPEFLTYFQNEAQLEKSRLLSDRFSAERPKGSFSTLEIQRTEQGDSAMYLCASSETGARIDGYTFGSGTRLTVV.

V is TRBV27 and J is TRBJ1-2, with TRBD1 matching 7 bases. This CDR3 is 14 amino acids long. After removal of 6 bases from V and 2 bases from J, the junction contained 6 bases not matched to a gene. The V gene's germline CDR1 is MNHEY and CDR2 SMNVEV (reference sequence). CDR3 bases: TGTGCCAGCAGGATAGGGACAGCGAACTATGGCTACACCTTC. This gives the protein CASRIGTANYGYTF.

In DNA form, the CDR3 reads TGTGCCAGCACCCCGGACTACGTTAGCTCCTACGAGCAGTACTTC. Encoded protein: CASTPDYVSSYEQYF. This sequence joins TRBV7-9 and TRBJ2-7; D may be TRBD2 (6 bases). V lost 7 bases and J lost 0, with 16 bases in between. Per the germline V gene, CDR1 is SEHNR and CDR2 is FQNEAQ (reference sequence). The CDR3 totals 15 residues.

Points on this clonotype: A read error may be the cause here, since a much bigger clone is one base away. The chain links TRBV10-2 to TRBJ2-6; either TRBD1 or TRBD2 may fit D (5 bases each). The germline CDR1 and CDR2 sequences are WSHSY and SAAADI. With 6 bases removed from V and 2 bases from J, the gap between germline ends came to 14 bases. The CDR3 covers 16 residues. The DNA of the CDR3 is TGCGCCAGCAGACAGGAGGCGAATCCTGGGGCCAACGTCCTGACTTTC. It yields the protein CASRQEANPGANVLTF.

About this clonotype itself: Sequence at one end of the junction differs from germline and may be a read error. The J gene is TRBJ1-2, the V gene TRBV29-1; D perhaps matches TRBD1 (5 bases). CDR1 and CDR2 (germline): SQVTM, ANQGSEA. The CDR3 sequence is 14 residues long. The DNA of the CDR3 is TGCAGCGCAGATCCTACAGGCACTAACTCTGGCTACACCTTC. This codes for CSADPTGTNSGYTF. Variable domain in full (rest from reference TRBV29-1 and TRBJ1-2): SAVISQKPSRDICQRGTSLTIQCQVDSQVTMMFWYRQQPGQSLTLIATANQGSEATYESGFVIDKFPISRPNLTFSTLTVSNMSPEDSSIYLCSADPTGTNSGYTFGSGTRLTVV.

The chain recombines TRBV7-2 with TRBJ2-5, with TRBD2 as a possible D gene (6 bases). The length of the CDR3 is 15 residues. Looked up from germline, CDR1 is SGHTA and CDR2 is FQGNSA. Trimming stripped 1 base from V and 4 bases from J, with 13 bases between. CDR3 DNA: TGTGCCAGCAGCTTAGAACGGAGGGGTAGAGAGACCCAGTACTTC. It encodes CASSLERRGRETQYF.

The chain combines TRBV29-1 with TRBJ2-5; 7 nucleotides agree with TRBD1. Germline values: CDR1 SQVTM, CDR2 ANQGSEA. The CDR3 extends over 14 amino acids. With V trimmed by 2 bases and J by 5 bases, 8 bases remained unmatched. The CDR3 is CSVERTGQLETQYF. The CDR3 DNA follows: TGCAGCGTTGAAAGGACAGGTCAGCTCGAGACCCAGTACTTC.

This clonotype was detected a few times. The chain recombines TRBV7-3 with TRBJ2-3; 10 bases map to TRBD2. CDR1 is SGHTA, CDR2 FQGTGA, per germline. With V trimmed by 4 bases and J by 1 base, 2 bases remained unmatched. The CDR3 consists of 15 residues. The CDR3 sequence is CASSYGTSGTDTQYF. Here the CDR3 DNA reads TGTGCCAGCAGCTACGGGACTAGCGGCACAGATACGCAGTATTTT. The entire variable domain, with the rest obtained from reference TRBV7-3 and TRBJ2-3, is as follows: GAGVSQTPSNKVTEKGKYVELRCDPISGHTALYWYRQSLGQGPEFLIYFQGTGAADDSGLPNDRFFAVRPEGSVSTLKIQRTERGDSAVYLCASSYGTSGTDTQYFGPGTRLTVL.

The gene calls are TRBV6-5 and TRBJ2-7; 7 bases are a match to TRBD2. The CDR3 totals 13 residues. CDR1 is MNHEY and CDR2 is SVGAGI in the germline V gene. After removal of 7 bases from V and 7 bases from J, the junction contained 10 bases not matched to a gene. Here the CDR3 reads CASMREGHYEQYF. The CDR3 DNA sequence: TGTGCCAGCATGAGGGAGGGCCATTATGAGCAGTACTTC.

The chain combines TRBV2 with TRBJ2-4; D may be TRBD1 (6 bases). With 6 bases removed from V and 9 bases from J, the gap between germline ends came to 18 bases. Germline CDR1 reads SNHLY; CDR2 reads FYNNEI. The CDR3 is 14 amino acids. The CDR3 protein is CASRETATGGIQYF. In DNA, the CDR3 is TGTGCCAGCAGAGAAACCGCGACAGGTGGCATTCAGTACTTC.

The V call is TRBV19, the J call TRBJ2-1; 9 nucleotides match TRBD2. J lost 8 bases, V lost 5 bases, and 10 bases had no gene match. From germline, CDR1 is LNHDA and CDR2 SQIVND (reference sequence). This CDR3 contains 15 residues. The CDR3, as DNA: TGTGCCAGTAGTGAGGGAGCGGGAGGCTCTTATGAGCAGTTCTTC. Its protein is CASSEGAGGSYEQFF.

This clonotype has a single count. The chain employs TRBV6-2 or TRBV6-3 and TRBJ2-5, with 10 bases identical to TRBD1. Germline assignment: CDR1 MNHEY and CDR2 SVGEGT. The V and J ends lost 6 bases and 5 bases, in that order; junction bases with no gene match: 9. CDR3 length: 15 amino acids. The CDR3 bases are TGTGCCAGCAGCACAGACAGGGGGCAGCTCGAGACCCAGTACTTC. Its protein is CASSTDRGQLETQYF.

The CDR3, as DNA: TGTGCCAGCAGCCCCGACAGGGTGGGTGGCTACACCTTC. It encodes CASSPDRVGGYTF. The chain couples TRBV7-2 to TRBJ1-2; 7 bases align to TRBD1. After removal of 5 bases from V and 7 bases from J, the junction contained 7 bases not matched to a gene. Germline V lookup: CDR1 SGHTA, CDR2 FQGNSA. CDR3 length: 13 residues. Filled out from reference TRBV7-2 and TRBJ1-2, the complete variable domain reads GAGVSQSPSNKVTEKGKDVELRCDPISGHTALYWYRQSLGQGLEFLIYFQGNSAPDKSGLPSDRFSAERTGGSVSTLTIQRTQQEDSAVYLCASSPDRVGGYTFGSGTRLTVV.

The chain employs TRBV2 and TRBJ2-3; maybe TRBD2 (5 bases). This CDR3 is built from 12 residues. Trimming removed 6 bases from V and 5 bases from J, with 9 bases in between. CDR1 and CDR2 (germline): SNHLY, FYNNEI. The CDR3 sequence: CASSGNEDTQYF. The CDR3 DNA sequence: TGTGCCAGCAGCGGGAACGAAGATACGCAGTATTTT.

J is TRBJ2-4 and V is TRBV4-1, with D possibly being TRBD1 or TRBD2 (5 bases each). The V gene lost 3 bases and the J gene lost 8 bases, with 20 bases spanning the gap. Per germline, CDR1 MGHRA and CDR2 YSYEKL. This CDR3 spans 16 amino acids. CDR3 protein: CASSQPSGTPHDIQYF. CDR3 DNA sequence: TGCGCCAGCAGCCAGCCCTCCGGGACCCCCCACGACATTCAGTACTTC.

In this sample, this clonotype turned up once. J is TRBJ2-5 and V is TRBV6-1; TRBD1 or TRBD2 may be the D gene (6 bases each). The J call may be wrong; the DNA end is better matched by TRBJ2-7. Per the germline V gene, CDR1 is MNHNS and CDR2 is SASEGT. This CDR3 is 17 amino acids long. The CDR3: CASSTISSEGVLLEQYF. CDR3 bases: TGTGCCAGCAGTACCATTTCTAGCGAGGGGGTTCTGCTCGAGCAGTACTTC.

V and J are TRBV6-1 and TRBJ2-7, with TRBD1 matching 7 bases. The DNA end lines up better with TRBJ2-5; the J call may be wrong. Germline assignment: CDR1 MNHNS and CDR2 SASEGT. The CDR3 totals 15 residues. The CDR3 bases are TGTGCCAGCAGTGAATTCGGGCAGGGGGAAGAGACCCAGTACTTC. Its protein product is CASSEFGQGEETQYF.

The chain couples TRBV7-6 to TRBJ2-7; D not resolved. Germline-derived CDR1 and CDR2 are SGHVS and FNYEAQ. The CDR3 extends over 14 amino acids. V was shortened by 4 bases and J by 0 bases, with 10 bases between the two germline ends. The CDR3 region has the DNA TGTGCCAGCAGCTCTCACCTCTACTCCTACGAGCAGTACTTC. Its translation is CASSSHLYSYEQYF.

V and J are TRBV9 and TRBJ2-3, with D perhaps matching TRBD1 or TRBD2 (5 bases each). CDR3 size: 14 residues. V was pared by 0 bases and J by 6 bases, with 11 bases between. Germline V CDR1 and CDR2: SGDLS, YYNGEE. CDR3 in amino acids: CASSVEVGRDTQYF. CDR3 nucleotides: TGTGCCAGCAGCGTAGAGGTGGGACGCGATACGCAGTATTTT. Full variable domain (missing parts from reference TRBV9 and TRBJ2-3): DSGVTQTPKHLITATGQRVTLRCSPRSGDLSVYWYQQSLDQGLQFLIQYYNGEERAKGNILERFSAQQFPDLHSELNLSSLELGDSALYFCASSVEVGRDTQYFGPGTRLTVL.

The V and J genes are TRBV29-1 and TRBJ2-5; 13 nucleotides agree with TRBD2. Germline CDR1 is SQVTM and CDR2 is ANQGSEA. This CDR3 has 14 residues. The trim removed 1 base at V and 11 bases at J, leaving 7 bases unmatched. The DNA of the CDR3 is TGCAGCGTTGAAGGGACTAGCGGGAGCAATGAGCAGTACTTC. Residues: CSVEGTSGSNEQYF. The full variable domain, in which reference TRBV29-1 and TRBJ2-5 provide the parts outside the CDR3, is SAVISQKPSRDICQRGTSLTIQCQVDSQVTMMFWYRQQPGQSLTLIATANQGSEATYESGFVIDKFPISRPNLTFSTLTVSNMSPEDSSIYLCSVEGTSGSNEQYFGPGTRLLVL.

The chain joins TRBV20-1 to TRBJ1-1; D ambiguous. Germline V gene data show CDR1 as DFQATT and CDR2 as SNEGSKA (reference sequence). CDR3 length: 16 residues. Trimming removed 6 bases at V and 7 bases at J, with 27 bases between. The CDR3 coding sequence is TGCAGTGCCACGACTTGGGCAGCGGGTCAAATCGGTGAAGCTTTCTTT. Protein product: CSATTWAAGQIGEAFF.

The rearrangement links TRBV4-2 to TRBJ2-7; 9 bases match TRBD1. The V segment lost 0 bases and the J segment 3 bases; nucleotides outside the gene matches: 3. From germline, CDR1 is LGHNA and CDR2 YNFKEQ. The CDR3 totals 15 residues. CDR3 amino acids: CASSQDKGQGYEQYF. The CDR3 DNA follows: TGTGCCAGCAGCCAAGATAAGGGACAGGGCTACGAGCAGTACTTC.

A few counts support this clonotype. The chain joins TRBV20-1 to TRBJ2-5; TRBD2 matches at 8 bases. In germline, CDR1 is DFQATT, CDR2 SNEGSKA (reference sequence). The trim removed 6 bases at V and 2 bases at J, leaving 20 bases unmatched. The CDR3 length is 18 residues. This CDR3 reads CSAAPPGGPSLRQETQYF. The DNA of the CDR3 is TGCAGTGCCGCCCCTCCGGGGGGGCCAAGTTTAAGACAAGAGACCCAGTACTTC.